Detailed here is one TCR beta chain. Original processing notes: Reference gene primer amplification yielded estimated nucleated cell counts. Sequenced by immunoSEQ multiplex PCR; TCRdb stores in-frame clones only, minus some. Clonal size and the V and J genes are those of that table, whereas D and trimming came from the DNA. The sample has roughly 13,000 clones, about 78% seen once. V lost 8 bases to trimming and J lost 7 bases, with 12 bases between them. The CDR3 runs to 12 residues. Germline V gene data show CDR1 as WSHSY and CDR2 as SAAADI. These data belong to a study of blood T cell repertoires in COVID-19. The overall study: The United States, Italy and Spain provided the acute and convalescent COVID-19 samples.

Source material: peripheral blood. The J gene is TRBJ2-1, the V gene TRBV10-2, with a possible D match to TRBD1 (6 bases). The clonotype comes from a human donor in a cohort sampled during active COVID-19. The CDR3 coding sequence is TGCGCCAGCGGTTGGGGGCAGAATGAGCAGTTCTTC. This translates into CASGWGQNEQFF.